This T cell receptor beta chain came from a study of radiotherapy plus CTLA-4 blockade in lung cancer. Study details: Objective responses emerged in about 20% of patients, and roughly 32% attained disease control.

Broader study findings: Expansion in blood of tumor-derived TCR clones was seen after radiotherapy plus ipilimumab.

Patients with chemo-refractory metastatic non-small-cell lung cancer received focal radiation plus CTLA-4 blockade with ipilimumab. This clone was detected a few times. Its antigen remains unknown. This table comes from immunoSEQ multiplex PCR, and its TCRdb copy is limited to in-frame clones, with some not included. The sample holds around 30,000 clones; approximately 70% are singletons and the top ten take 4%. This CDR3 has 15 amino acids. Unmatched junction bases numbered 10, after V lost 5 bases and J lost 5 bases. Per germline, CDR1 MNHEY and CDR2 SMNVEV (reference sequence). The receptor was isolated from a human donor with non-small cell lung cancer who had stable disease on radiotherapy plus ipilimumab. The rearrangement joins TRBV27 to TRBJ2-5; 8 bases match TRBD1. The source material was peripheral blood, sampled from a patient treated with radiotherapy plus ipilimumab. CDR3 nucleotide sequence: TGTGCCAGCAGTCCCCGGGACAGGATAGGGGAGACCCAGTACTTC. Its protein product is CASSPRDRIGETQYF.